The rows below give T cell receptor beta chains drawn from one sample of a study of tumor and adjacent non-tumor tissue in lung cancer. Via MiXCR, TCRdb re-called the multiplex PCR reads, giving one row per CDR3 protein. The sample includes fewer than 75,000 distinct CDR3 sequences, 65% to 80% of them seen just once. Source material: distant non-tumor lung tissue. The receptors stem from a man in his fifties or sixties with non-small cell lung cancer. Both conserved end residues are part of each CDR3. The order of the fields is clone size, J gene, D gene, V gene, CDR3 protein, CDR3 DNA. D genes are given only for firm matches. Some rows mark clone size as missing; the rest say once, few, many or name a class of expanded clone.

size: -; J: TRBJ1-2; D: -; V: TRBV29-1; CDR3: CGVGELGYGYAF; DNA: TGCGGCGTAGGGGAGTTAGGTTATGGCTACGCCTTC
size: many; J: TRBJ2-3; D: TRBD1; V: TRBV20-1; CDR3: CSAPQTDRGIWGDTQYF; DNA: TGCAGTGCTCCCCAAACGGACAGGGGAATCTGGGGAGATACGCAGTATTTT
size: -; J: TRBJ2-2; D: TRBD2; V: TRBV6-5; CDR3: CASTTLAGNIGELLF; DNA: TGTGCCAGCACCACACTAGCGGGAAACATCGGGGAGCTGCTTTTT
size: -; J: TRBJ1-2; D: TRBD1; V: TRBV29-1; CDR3: CSVSSQQGRGYTF; DNA: TGCAGCGTCTCATCCCAACAGGGGCGCGGCTACACCTTC
size: -; J: TRBJ2-4; D: -; V: TRBV28; CDR3: CASGGRAGAKDIQYF; DNA: TGTGCAAGCGGCGGCCGGGCTGGAGCCAAAGACATTCAGTACTTC
size: -; J: TRBJ2-7; D: TRBD1; V: TRBV28; CDR3: CVSWSERDSYEQYF; DNA: TGTGTCAGCTGGTCCGAAAGGGACAGCTACGAGCAGTACTTC
size: -; J: TRBJ1-1; D: -; V: TRBV6-5; CDR3: CASSKPRGTEAFF; DNA: TGTGCCAGCAGTAAGCCTAGGGGCACTGAAGCTTTCTTT
size: -; J: TRBJ2-7; D: -; V: TRBV14; CDR3: CASNQAYEQYF; DNA: TGTGCCAGCAACCAAGCATACGAGCAGTACTTC
size: once; J: TRBJ2-5; D: TRBD2; V: TRBV29-1; CDR3: CSATGGRETQYF; DNA: TGTAGCGCCACGGGAGGGCGGGAGACCCAGTATTTC
size: few; J: TRBJ2-1; D: TRBD2; V: TRBV29-1; CDR3: CSVGLAGYNEQLF; DNA: TGCAGCGTGGGACTAGCGGGCTACAATGAGCAGTTATTT
size: -; J: TRBJ2-7; D: TRBD2; V: TRBV5-1; CDR3: CASSSGPGLEANEKYF; DNA: TGTGCCAGCAGCTCCGGCCCGGGACTAGAGGCCAACGAGAAGTACTTC
size: -; J: TRBJ1-4; D: -; V: TRBV6-2/TRBV6-3; CDR3: CVSSYYVGPQEKLFF; DNA: TGTGTCAGCAGTTACTACGTTGGACCCCAGGAAAAACTGTTTTTT
size: -; J: TRBJ2-1; D: -; V: TRBV12-3/TRBV12-4; CDR3: CASRLSGITDNEQFF; DNA: TGTGCCAGCAGACTTAGTGGGATTACCGATAATGAGCAGTTCTTC
size: -; J: TRBJ2-3; D: -; V: TRBV4-1; CDR3: CAIIPLGSTDTQYF; DNA: TGCGCCATCATCCCCCTAGGCAGCACAGATACGCAGTATTTT
size: few; J: TRBJ2-3; D: TRBD2; V: TRBV5-4; CDR3: CANSPIEREPGDTRYF; DNA: TGTGCCAACAGCCCTATCGAGCGGGAGCCGGGAGATACCCGGTATTTT
size: -; J: TRBJ2-7; D: TRBD1; V: TRBV20-1; CDR3: CSARTGTGTYKQYF; DNA: TGCAGTGCTAGAACCGGGACAGGGACTTACAAGCAGTACTTC
size: few; J: TRBJ2-5; D: -; V: TRBV29-1; CDR3: CSVEIGVQGTQYF; DNA: TGTAGCGTTGAAATAGGTGTACAAGGGACCCAGTACTTC
size: -; J: TRBJ2-7; D: TRBD2; V: TRBV28; CDR3: CASSGSGRGVYEQYF; DNA: TGTGCCAGCAGTGGTTCGGGACGGGGGGTTTACGAGCAATACTTC
size: -; J: TRBJ2-6; D: TRBD2; V: TRBV10-3; CDR3: CAIREHGTSGRGSGANALTF; DNA: TGTGCCATCAGAGAACATGGGACTAGCGGGAGGGGCTCTGGGGCCAACGCCCTGACTTTC
size: many; J: TRBJ1-4; D: -; V: TRBV7-9; CDR3: CASSADLGEKLFF; DNA: TGTGCCAGCAGCGCGGACCTGGGAGAAAAACTGTTTTTT
size: -; J: TRBJ2-3; D: TRBD2; V: TRBV10-3; CDR3: CAISGGLAGTNTQYF; DNA: TGTGCCATCAGTGGAGGACTAGCGGGCACAAATACGCAGTATTTT
size: few; J: TRBJ2-3; D: -; V: TRBV6-5; CDR3: CASRRLQGGQPQYF; DNA: TGTGCTAGCAGGCGACTTCAGGGAGGTCAGCCCCAGTATTTT
size: -; J: TRBJ2-1; D: TRBD2; V: TRBV6-2/TRBV6-3; CDR3: CAGSYNIRGSFPPDQLF; DNA: TGTGCCGGCAGTTACAATATACGCGGGAGTTTCCCCCCTGATCAGTTATTC
size: many; J: TRBJ1-6; D: -; V: TRBV11-2; CDR3: CASSLGIDSPLHF; DNA: TGTGCCAGCAGCTTAGGCATAGATTCACCCCTCCACTTT
size: -; J: TRBJ2-2; D: -; V: TRBV4-2; CDR3: CVSSQVNFAGELFF; DNA: TGTGTCAGCAGCCAGGTCAACTTTGCCGGGGAGCTGTTTTTT
size: -; J: TRBJ2-3; D: -; V: TRBV28; CDR3: CASSQDTGRPDTQYF; DNA: TGTGCCAGCAGCCAGGATACGGGGCGCCCAGATACGCAGTATTTT
size: -; J: TRBJ2-1; D: TRBD2; V: TRBV6-2/TRBV6-3; CDR3: CASNYNIRGSFPTEHFF; DNA: TGTGCCAGCAATTACAATATACGCGGGAGTTTCCCCACTGAGCATTTCTTC
size: -; J: TRBJ2-2; D: -; V: TRBV6-6; CDR3: CVNRGTSFGELFF; DNA: TGTGTCAACAGAGGAACTAGTTTCGGGGAGCTGTTTTTT
size: many; J: TRBJ1-5; D: -; V: TRBV10-3; CDR3: CAISEEDDQPQHF; DNA: TGTGCCATCAGTGAGGAAGATGATCAGCCCCAGCATTTT
size: -; J: TRBJ1-1; D: -; V: TRBV5-5; CDR3: CASRRDSAHGSEAFF; DNA: TGTGCCAGCAGACGCGACAGTGCTCATGGCTCTGAAGCTTTCTTT
size: -; J: TRBJ1-5; D: TRBD1; V: TRBV2; CDR3: CASRKLQGAEGGNQPQHF; DNA: TGTGCCAGCAGGAAACTACAGGGGGCCGAGGGAGGCAATCAGCCCCAGCATTTT
size: -; J: TRBJ2-5; D: -; V: TRBV7-8; CDR3: CASSTKACNQETHYF; DNA: TGTGCCAGCAGCACGAAAGCCTGTAATCAAGAGACACACTACTTC
size: many; J: TRBJ2-7; D: TRBD2; V: TRBV7-9; CDR3: CASSPSGRSGEQYF; DNA: TGTGCCAGCAGCCCTAGCGGGAGGAGTGGCGAGCAGTACTTC
size: -; J: TRBJ2-7; D: -; V: TRBV7-8; CDR3: CASSLRQDPSYEQYF; DNA: TGTGCCAGCAGCCTTCGACAGGATCCCTCCTACGAGCAGTACTTC
size: medium-sized; J: TRBJ2-1; D: TRBD1; V: TRBV11-3; CDR3: CASSLPGQDNEQFF; DNA: TGTGCCAGCAGCTTACCGGGACAGGACAATGAGCAGTTCTTC
size: once; J: TRBJ2-5; D: TRBD2; V: TRBV29-1; CDR3: CSVEFAAGETQYF; DNA: TGCAGCGTTGAGTTTGCAGCGGGAGAGACTCAGTACTTC
size: -; J: TRBJ1-1; D: TRBD1; V: TRBV29-1; CDR3: CSIEPVRTGEWTEVFF; DNA: TGCAGCATTGAACCCGTCCGGACAGGGGAGTGGACTGAAGTTTTCTTT
size: -; J: TRBJ2-3; D: TRBD2; V: TRBV6-6; CDR3: CASSMTSGGLTDTQYF; DNA: TGTGCCAGCTCAATGACTAGCGGAGGCCTCACAGATACGCAGTATTTT
size: -; J: TRBJ1-1; D: -; V: TRBV18; CDR3: CASSPGGNTEAFF; DNA: TGTGCCAGCTCACCCGGGGGGAACACTGAAGCTTTCTTT
size: few; J: TRBJ2-7; D: TRBD2; V: TRBV29-1; CDR3: CSVEAGGSELYF; DNA: TGCAGCGTTGAGGCGGGAGGCTCCGAGTTGTACTTC
size: -; J: TRBJ1-3; D: -; V: TRBV13; CDR3: CVSNLLGGNTIYF; DNA: TGTGTCAGCAACCTACTTGGAGGAAACACCATATATTTT
size: -; J: TRBJ1-5; D: TRBD1; V: TRBV4-2; CDR3: CANSQTGTGKRPQHF; DNA: TGTGCCAACAGCCAGACCGGGACAGGCAAGCGGCCCCAGCATTTC
size: -; J: TRBJ2-1; D: TRBD2; V: TRBV20-1; CDR3: CNARGGAYNEQLF; DNA: TGCAATGCTAGGGGAGGGGCCTACAATGAGCAGCTCTTC
size: -; J: TRBJ1-1; D: -; V: TRBV12-5; CDR3: CTSGLEISGQSLSNTEAFF; DNA: TGTACTAGTGGTTTGGAGATTTCGGGCCAGAGCTTATCGAACACTGAAGCTTTCTTT
size: -; J: TRBJ1-6; D: -; V: TRBV6-5; CDR3: CASNFQQSNSPLHF; DNA: TGTGCCAGCAATTTCCAACAGAGTAATTCACCCCTCCACTTT
size: -; J: TRBJ2-5; D: TRBD2; V: TRBV5-1; CDR3: CASSLTSDSRGETQYF; DNA: TGCGCCAGCAGCTTGACTAGCGACAGTCGGGGTGAGACCCAGTACTTC
size: -; J: TRBJ1-2; D: TRBD1; V: TRBV6-5; CDR3: CVSSYGQGARLSGYTF; DNA: TGTGTCAGTAGTTATGGGCAGGGGGCGCGATTAAGTGGCTACACCTTC
size: -; J: TRBJ2-2; D: -; V: TRBV10-3; CDR3: CAIGDPIGANTGELFF; DNA: TGTGCCATCGGTGACCCCATAGGGGCGAACACCGGGGAGCTGTTTTTT
size: once; J: TRBJ2-3; D: -; V: TRBV4-1; CDR3: CASSPSGHSADTQYF; DNA: TGCGCCAGCAGTCCGTCGGGGCATAGTGCAGATACGCAGTATTTT
size: few; J: TRBJ1-4; D: -; V: TRBV4-2; CDR3: CASSQERGYRVDEKLFF; DNA: TGTGCCAGCAGCCAAGAACGAGGCTACAGGGTGGATGAAAAACTGTTTTTT
size: -; J: TRBJ2-7; D: TRBD2; V: TRBV28; CDR3: CANRSSGRTYEQYF; DNA: TGTGCCAACCGTTCTAGCGGGAGAACTTACGAGCAGTACTTC
size: many; J: TRBJ1-1; D: -; V: TRBV6-5; CDR3: CASSYRGRDTEAFF; DNA: TGTGCCAGCAGTTACAGGGGTCGGGACACTGAAGCTTTCTTT
size: -; J: TRBJ2-3; D: -; V: TRBV5-4; CDR3: CARTNGADTQYF; DNA: TGTGCCAGAACGAATGGGGCCGATACGCAGTATTTT
size: -; J: TRBJ2-7; D: -; V: TRBV6-6; CDR3: CVSSSSPRGYEQYF; DNA: TGTGTCAGCAGTTCCAGTCCGAGAGGTTACGAGCAGTACTTC
size: once; J: TRBJ2-1; D: TRBD2; V: TRBV11-3; CDR3: CASSLGMAGTSRNEQFF; DNA: TGTGCCAGCAGCTTAGGGATGGCAGGGACTAGCCGCAATGAGCAGTTCTTC